These 15 T cell receptor beta chains came from one sample sequenced in a study of CD8 T cells in Susac syndrome. Random-hexamer reverse transcription was applied to about 0.45 to 1 ug RNA. Via MiXCR, TCRdb re-called the immunoSEQ multiplex PCR reads, giving one row per CDR3 protein. Among 200,000 to 250,000 distinct CDR3 sequences listed, around 93% were seen once. The specimen was CD4+ T cells from PBMCs. These receptors originate from a human donor with Susac syndrome.

The chain combines TRBV27 with TRBJ1-2, with 8 bases fitting TRBD1. Germline loops: CDR1 MNHEY, CDR2 SMNVEV (reference sequence). J was trimmed by 6 bases and V by 3 bases; bases with no gene match: 3. The CDR3 consists of 13 residues. CDR3 protein: CASSFPTGDGYTF. The CDR3 nucleotides read TGTGCCAGCAGTTTCCCGACAGGGGATGGCTACACCTTC.

This chain joins TRBV9 and TRBJ1-1; possibly TRBD1 for D (6 bases). Germline assignment: CDR1 SGDLS and CDR2 YYNGEE. The CDR3 runs 14 residues. V was cut by 3 bases and J by 3 bases, with 12 bases left in between. CDR3 nucleotides: TGTGCCAGCAGCGACAGGGAAGGGGACACTGAAGCTTTCTTT. It yields the protein CASSDREGDTEAFF.

The chain uses TRBV5-1 and TRBJ2-7, with D perhaps given as TRBD1 or TRBD2 (5 bases each). Germline values: CDR1 SGHRS, CDR2 YFSETQ. The CDR3 totals 14 residues. V shed 4 bases and J shed 0 bases, with 11 bases lying between them. The CDR3 loop is CASSRDASSYEQYF. CDR3 DNA: TGCGCCAGCAGCCGGGACGCGAGCTCCTACGAGCAGTACTTC.

With regard to this clonotype: One end of the junction fails to match germline, which may point to a read error. This sequence joins TRBV6-2 or TRBV6-3 and TRBJ1-5, with 7 nucleotides matching TRBD1. This CDR3 is built from 15 residues. Germline CDR1 is MNHEY and CDR2 is SVGEGT. The chain's CDR3 is CASSSLQGRNQPQHF. The CDR3 region has the DNA TGTGCCAGCAGTTCGCTACAGGGGCGCAATCAGCCCCAGCACTTT.

The chain joins TRBV30 to TRBJ1-6; 7 nucleotides align to TRBD1. The length of the CDR3 is 16 residues. From germline, CDR1 is GTSNPN and CDR2 SVGIG (reference sequence). Unmatched junction bases numbered 15, after V lost 0 bases and J lost 13 bases. The CDR3 region has the DNA TGTGCCTGGAGTGTACAGGGGCCCCAAGGTTTCGCGCCCCTCCACTTT. Its protein is CAWSVQGPQGFAPLHF.

The V gene is TRBV6-2 or TRBV6-3, the J gene TRBJ2-1, with 9 bases identical to TRBD2. The CDR3 has 16 residues. Germline V gene lookup returns CDR1 MNHEY and CDR2 SVGEGT. V trimming: 6 bases; J trimming: 4 bases; junction bases outside the gene matches: 10. CDR3 in amino acids: CASSNIGTSPYNEQFF. CDR3 DNA sequence: TGTGCCAGCAGCAATATCGGGACTAGCCCTTACAATGAGCAGTTCTTC.

V and J are TRBV4-3 and TRBJ2-7; D is undetermined. Germline V gives CDR1 LGHNA, CDR2 YSLEER. Trimming pared 4 bases from V and 2 bases from J, leaving 15 bases between. The CDR3 is 15 amino acids. The CDR3 loop is CASSRNTQDPYEQYF. As DNA, the CDR3 is TGCGCCAGCAGCCGTAACACCCAGGACCCCTACGAGCAGTACTTC.

This chain uses TRBV27 with TRBJ2-2, with D possibly TRBD1 on 6 matching bases. This CDR3 is 16 amino acids long. V lost 5 bases to trimming and J lost 3 bases, with 16 bases between them. Germline loops: CDR1 MNHEY, CDR2 SMNVEV (reference sequence). The CDR3 nucleotides read TGTGCCAGCAGTGCCCAACAGGGTTGGTACACCGGGGAGCTGTTTTTT. This sequence encodes CASSAQQGWYTGELFF.

This rearrangement joins TRBV6-9 to TRBJ2-7; D unresolved. Germline V gene sequence: CDR1 MNHGY, CDR2 SVAAGI. V was pared by 11 bases and J by 2 bases, with 16 bases between. This CDR3 is built from 13 residues. CDR3 loop: CAPGGTGAYEQYF. Here the CDR3 DNA reads TGTGCCCCCGGTGGAACGGGCGCCTACGAGCAGTACTTC.

V is TRBV15 and J is TRBJ1-6, with D possibly TRBD1 on 5 matching bases. The CDR3 is 13 amino acids. V was pared by 5 bases and J by 7 bases, with 9 bases between. Germline lookup yields CDR1 LNHNV and CDR2 YYDKDF (reference sequence). CDR3 sequence: CATSAGRNSPLHF. Written as DNA, the CDR3 is TGTGCCACCAGCGCAGGGAGAAATTCACCCCTCCACTTT.

J is TRBJ1-1 and V is TRBV30, with D perhaps TRBD1 (5 bases). The V gene lost 3 bases and the J gene lost 4 bases, with 6 bases spanning the gap. The germline V gene has CDR1 GTSNPN and CDR2 SVGIG (reference sequence). CDR3 length: 11 residues. CDR3 loop: CAWRGGTEAFF. CDR3 nucleotides: TGTGCCTGGAGGGGGGGCACTGAAGCTTTCTTT. The whole variable domain, remainder taken from reference TRBV30 and TRBJ1-1, is SQTIHQWPATLVQPVGSPLSLECTVEGTSNPNLYWYRQAAGRGLQLLFYSVGIGQISSEVPQNLSASRPQDRQFILSSKKLLLSDSGFYLCAWRGGTEAFFGQGTRLTVV.

The sample holds one count of this clonotype. V is TRBV28 and J is TRBJ1-5; 8 bases align to TRBD1. From germline, CDR1 is MDHEN and CDR2 SYDVKM. V lost 2 bases, J lost 3 bases, and 6 bases stayed unmatched. The CDR3 is 16 amino acids. The CDR3 bases are TGTGCCAGCAGTTTAAGTGGCAGGGGGCCCAATCAGCCCCAGCATTTT. Its protein is CASSLSGRGPNQPQHF.

The gene calls are TRBV12-3 or TRBV12-4 and TRBJ1-5; tentative D call: TRBD1 (6 bases). Trimming left V 7 bases short and J 3 bases short, with 16 bases between. The CDR3 is 15 residues long. DNA of the CDR3: TGTGCCAGCACCTACGCCGACAGGCTCAATCAGCCCCAGCATTTT. As protein: CASTYADRLNQPQHF.

The chain has TRBV7-2 and TRBJ1-6; 7 positions agree with TRBD1. The junction had 1 base not matched to a gene; V was cut back by 1 base and J by 4 bases. The CDR3 contains 15 residues. Germline CDR1 and CDR2: SGHTA and FQGNSA. The CDR3 DNA sequence: TGTGCCAGCAGCTTAGTGGGACAGTATAATTCACCCCTCCACTTT. This sequence encodes CASSLVGQYNSPLHF.

J is TRBJ2-2 and V is TRBV6-2 or TRBV6-3, with D uncertain. The CDR3 spans 13 residues. V dropped 2 bases and J dropped 2 bases, with 3 bases sitting between them. Germline V gene sequence: CDR1 MNHEY, CDR2 SVGEGT. CDR3 coding DNA: TGTGCCAGCAGTTACACTAACACCGGGGAGCTGTTTTTT. It translates to CASSYTNTGELFF.